This T cell receptor (beta chain) appears in the sequencing data of a study of CD8 T cells in ankylosing spondylitis. Germline CDR1 MDHEN, CDR2 SYDVKM. V was pared by 6 bases and J by 7 bases, with 16 bases between. The CDR3 contains 14 residues. Study-level results: Reportedly, matched ankylosing spondylitis synovial fluid was significantly enriched for disease-linked clones. In the blood and synovial fluid of reactive arthritis, some motif variants had been previously reported. Seven to nine highly homologous variants formed a TCR beta motif that appeared characteristic of ankylosing spondylitis blood. With a CD8+ phenotype, disease-linked clones were relatively rare in peripheral blood.

This clonotype was picked up many times. Antigen specificity is unknown. By quantitative 5'-RACE with molecular barcodes, the TCR beta libraries were made. TCRdb re-called the 5' RACE reads through MiXCR, storing one row per CDR3 protein. The table includes fewer than 400,000 distinct CDR3 sequences, roughly 8% detected once. The sequenced sample was blood, either unsorted or a sorted T cell fraction (not recorded which). This receptor was taken from a male donor with ankylosing spondylitis. The chain carries TRBV28 and TRBJ2-1; D unclear. CDR3 DNA: TGTGCCAGCAGCCAACCAGACCTCAGAAATGAGCAGTTCTTC. As protein: CASSQPDLRNEQFF.